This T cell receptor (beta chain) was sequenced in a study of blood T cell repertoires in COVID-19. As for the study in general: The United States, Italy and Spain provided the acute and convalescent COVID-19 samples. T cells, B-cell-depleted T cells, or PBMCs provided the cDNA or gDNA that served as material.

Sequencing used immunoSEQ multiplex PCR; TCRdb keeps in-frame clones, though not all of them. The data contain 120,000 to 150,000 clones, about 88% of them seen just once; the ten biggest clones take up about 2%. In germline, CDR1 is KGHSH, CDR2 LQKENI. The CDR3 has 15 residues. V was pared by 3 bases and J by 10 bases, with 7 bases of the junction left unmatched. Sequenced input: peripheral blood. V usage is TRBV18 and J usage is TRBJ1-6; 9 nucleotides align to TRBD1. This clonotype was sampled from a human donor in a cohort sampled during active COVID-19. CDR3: CASSPGTGSWSPLHF. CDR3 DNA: TGTGCCAGCTCACCCGGGACAGGGTCGTGGTCACCCCTCCACTTT.